The rows below give T cell receptor beta chains drawn from one sample of a study of PD-1 blockade in classical Hodgkin lymphoma. Libraries were prepared by immunoSEQ multiplex PCR; TCRdb keeps only in-frame clonotypes and omits some of them. The sample includes 90,000 to 140,000 clones, approximately 90% of them seen just once. The specimen was peripheral blood mononuclear cells (PBMCs), collected before the fourth cycle of nivolumab. These receptors came from a human donor with classical Hodgkin lymphoma. CDR3s include the opening cysteine and the closing phenylalanine or tryptophan. The D gene is left open where the match is weak. Clone sizes are given selectively: once, few, many, or a class where the clone is expanded.

.	TRBJ2-1	TRBV6-5	.	CASSYSGGLDEQFF	TGTGCCAGCAGTTACTCGGGGGGGCTCGATGAGCAGTTCTTC
.	TRBJ2-7	TRBV19	.	CASSIQLAASYEQYF	TGTGCCAGTAGTATACAGCTAGCAGCCTCCTACGAGCAGTACTTC
.	TRBJ1-3	TRBV25-1	.	CASKGRRDSSGNTIYF	TGTGCCAGCAAGGGGAGGAGAGACAGCTCTGGAAACACCATATATTTT
.	TRBJ1-1	TRBV7-9	once	CASSPPSGLTEAFF	TGTGCCAGCAGCCCGCCTTCAGGGCTCACTGAAGCTTTCTTT
.	TRBJ2-1	TRBV7-9	once	CASSRNEGSYNEQFF	TGTGCCAGCAGCCGGAACGAGGGCTCCTACAATGAGCAGTTCTTC
.	TRBJ1-1	TRBV9	few	CASSVPESATEAFF	TGTGCCAGCAGCGTGCCGGAGTCTGCCACTGAAGCTTTCTTT
.	TRBJ2-2	TRBV30	.	CAWSVEVNTGELFF	TGTGCCTGGAGTGTAGAGGTTAACACCGGGGAGCTGTTTTTT
.	TRBJ1-5	TRBV30	.	CAWSDYSNQPQHF	TGTGCCTGGAGTGACTATAGCAATCAGCCCCAGCATTTT
.	TRBJ1-5	TRBV27	.	CASSTATRFGNQPQHF	TGTGCCAGCAGTACCGCGACAAGGTTCGGCAATCAGCCCCAGCATTTT
.	TRBJ2-1	TRBV18	.	CASSPNLHEQFF	TGTGCCAGCTCACCGAACCTGCATGAGCAGTTCTTC
TRBD1	TRBJ1-5	TRBV19	.	CASRDGQAFPQHF	TGTGCCAGTAGAGACGGACAGGCGTTCCCCCAGCATTTT
.	TRBJ1-5	TRBV4-3	.	CASSQDSDGHQPQHF	TGCGCCAGCAGCCAAGATTCGGACGGGCATCAGCCCCAGCATTTT
.	TRBJ1-1	TRBV5-1	.	CASSPFLLRYMNSPEAFF	TGCGCCAGCAGCCCATTTCTTTTAAGGTACATGAATTCTCCTGAAGCTTTCTTT